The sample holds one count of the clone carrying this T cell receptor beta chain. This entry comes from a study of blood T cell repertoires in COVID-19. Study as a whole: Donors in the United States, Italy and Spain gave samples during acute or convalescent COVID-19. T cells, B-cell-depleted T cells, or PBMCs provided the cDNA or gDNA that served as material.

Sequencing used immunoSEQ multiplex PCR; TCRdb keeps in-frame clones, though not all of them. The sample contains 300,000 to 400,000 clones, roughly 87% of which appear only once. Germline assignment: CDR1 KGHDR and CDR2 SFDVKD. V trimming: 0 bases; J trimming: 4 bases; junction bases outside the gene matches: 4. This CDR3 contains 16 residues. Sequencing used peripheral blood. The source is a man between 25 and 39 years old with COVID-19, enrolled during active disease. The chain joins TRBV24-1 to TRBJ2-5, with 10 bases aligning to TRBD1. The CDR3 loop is CATSDLGDRGGETQYF. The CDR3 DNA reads TGTGCCACCAGTGATTTGGGGGACAGGGGAGGAGAGACCCAGTACTTC.